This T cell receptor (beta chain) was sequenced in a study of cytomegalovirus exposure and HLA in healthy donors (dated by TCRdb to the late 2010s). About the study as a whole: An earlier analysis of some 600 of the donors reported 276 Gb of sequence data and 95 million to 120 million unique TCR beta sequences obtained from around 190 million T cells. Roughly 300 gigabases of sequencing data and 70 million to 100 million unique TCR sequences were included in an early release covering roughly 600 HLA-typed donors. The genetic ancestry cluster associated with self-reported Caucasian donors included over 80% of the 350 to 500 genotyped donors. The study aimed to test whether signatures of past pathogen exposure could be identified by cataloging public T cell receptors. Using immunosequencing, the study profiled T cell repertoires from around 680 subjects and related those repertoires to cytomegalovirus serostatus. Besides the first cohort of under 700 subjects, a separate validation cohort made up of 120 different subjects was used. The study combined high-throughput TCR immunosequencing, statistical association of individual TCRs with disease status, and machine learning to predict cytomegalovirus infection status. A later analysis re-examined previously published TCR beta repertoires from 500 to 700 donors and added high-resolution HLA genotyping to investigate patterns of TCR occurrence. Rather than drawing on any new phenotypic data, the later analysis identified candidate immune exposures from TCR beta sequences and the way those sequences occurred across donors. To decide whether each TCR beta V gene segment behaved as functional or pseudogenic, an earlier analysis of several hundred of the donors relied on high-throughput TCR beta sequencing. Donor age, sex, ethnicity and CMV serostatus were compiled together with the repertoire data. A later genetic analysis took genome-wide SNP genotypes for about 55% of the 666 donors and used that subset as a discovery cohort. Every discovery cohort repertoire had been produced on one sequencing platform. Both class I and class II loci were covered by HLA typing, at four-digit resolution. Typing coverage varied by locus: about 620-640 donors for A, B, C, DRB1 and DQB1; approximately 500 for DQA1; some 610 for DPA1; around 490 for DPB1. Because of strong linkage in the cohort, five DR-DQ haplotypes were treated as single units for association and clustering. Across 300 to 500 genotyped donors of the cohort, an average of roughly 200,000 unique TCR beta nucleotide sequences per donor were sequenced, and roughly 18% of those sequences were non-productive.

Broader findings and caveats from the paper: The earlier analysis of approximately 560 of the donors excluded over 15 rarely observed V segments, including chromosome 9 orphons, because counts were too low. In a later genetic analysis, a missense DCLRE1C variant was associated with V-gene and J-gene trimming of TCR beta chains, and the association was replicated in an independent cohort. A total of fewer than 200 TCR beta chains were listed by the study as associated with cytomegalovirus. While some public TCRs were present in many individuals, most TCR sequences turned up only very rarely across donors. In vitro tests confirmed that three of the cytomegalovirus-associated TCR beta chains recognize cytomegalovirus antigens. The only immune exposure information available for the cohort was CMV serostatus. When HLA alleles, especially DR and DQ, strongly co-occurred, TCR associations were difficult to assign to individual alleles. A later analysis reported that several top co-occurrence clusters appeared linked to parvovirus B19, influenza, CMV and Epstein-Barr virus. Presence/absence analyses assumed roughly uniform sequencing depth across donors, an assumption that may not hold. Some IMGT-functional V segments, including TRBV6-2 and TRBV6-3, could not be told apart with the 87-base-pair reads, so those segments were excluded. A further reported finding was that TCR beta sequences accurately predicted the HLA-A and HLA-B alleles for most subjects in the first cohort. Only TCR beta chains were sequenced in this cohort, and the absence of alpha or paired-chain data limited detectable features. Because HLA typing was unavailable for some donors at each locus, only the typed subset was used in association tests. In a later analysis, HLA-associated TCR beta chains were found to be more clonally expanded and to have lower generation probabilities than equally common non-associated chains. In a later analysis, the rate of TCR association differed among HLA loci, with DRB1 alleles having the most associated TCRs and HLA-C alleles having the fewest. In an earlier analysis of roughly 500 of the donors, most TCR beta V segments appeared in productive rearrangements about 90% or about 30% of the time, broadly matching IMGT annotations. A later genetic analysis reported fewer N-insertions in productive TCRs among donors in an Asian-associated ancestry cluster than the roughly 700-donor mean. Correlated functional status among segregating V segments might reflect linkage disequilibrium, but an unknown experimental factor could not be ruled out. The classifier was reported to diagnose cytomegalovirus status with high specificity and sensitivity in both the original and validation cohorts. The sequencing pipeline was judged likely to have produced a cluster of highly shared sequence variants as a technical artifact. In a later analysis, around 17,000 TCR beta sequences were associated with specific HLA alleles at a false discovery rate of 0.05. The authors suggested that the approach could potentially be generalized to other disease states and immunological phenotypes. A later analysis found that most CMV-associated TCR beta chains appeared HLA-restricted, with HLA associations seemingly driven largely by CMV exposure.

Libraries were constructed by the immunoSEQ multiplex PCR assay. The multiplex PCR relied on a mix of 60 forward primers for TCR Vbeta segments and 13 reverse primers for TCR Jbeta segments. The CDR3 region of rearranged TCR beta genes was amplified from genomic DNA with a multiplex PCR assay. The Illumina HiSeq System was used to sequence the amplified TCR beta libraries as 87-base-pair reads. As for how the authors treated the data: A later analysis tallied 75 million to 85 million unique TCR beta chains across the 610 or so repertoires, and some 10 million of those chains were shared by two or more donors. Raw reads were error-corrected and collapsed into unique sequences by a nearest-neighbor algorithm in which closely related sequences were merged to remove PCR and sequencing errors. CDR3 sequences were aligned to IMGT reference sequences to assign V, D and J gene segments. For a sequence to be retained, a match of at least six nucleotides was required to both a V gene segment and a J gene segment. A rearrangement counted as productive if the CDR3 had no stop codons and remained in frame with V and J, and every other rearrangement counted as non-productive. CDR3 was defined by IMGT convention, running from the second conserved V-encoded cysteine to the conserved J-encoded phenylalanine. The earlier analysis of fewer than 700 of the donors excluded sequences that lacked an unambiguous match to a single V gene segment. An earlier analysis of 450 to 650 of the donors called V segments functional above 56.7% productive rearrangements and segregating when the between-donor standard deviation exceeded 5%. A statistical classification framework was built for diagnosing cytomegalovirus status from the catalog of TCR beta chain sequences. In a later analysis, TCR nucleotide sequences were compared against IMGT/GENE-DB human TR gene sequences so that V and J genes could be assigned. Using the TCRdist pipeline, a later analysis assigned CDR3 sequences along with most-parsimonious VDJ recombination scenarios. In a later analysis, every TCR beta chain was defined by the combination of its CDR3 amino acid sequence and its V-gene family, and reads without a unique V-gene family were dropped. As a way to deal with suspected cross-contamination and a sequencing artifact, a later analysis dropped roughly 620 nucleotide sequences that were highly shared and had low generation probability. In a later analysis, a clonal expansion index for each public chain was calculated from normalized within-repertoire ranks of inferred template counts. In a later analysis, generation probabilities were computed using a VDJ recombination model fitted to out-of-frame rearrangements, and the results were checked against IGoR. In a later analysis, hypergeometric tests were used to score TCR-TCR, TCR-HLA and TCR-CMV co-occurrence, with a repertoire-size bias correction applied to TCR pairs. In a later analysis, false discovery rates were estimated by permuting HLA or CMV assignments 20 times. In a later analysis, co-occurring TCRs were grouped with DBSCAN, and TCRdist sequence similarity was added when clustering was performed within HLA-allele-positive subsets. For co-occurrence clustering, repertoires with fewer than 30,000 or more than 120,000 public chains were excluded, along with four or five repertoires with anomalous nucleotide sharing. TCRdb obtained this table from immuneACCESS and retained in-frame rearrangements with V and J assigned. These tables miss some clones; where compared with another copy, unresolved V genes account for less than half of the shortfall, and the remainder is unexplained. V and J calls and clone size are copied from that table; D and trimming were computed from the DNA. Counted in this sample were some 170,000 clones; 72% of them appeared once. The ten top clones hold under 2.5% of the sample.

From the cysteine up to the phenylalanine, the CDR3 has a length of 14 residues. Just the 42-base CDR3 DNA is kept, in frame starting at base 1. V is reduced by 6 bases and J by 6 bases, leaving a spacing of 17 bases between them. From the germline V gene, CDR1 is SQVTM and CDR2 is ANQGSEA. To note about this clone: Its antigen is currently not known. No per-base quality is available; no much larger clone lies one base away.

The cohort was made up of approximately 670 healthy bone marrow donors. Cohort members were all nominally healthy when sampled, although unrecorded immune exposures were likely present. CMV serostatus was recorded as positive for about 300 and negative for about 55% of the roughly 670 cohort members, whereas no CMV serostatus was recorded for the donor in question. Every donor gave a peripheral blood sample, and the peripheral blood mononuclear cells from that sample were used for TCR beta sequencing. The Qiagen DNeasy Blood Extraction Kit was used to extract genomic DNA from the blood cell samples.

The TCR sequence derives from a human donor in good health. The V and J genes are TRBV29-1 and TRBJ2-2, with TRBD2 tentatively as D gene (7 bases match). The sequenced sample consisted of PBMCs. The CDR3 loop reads CSVQPRGGSGELFF. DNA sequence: TGCAGCGTCCAACCGAGGGGGGGGTCCGGGGAGCTGTTTTTT.